Below, 5 T cell receptor beta chains from the same sample are listed, as sequenced in a study of T cell changes during pregnancy in multiple sclerosis. Only in-frame clones appear in the TCRdb table, and some are missing; sequencing was by immunoSEQ multiplex PCR. The data contain some 49,000 clones, roughly 93% of them seen just once; the ten biggest clones take up 0.3% to 0.4%. Here the sequenced sample was CD4+ T cells from peripheral blood mononuclear cells, taken in the second trimester of pregnancy. The receptors come from a female donor in good health, enrolled as a control in a pregnancy study.

The chain employs TRBV30 and TRBJ2-2; 9 nucleotides match TRBD2. The CDR3 contains 16 residues. V lost 1 base, J lost 3 bases, and 6 bases stayed unmatched. Germline V gene sequence: CDR1 GTSNPN, CDR2 SVGIG (reference sequence). The CDR3 region is CAWSASGGPYTGELFF. The CDR3 region has the DNA TGTGCCTGGAGTGCAAGCGGGGGGCCATACACCGGGGAGCTGTTTTTT.

The J gene is TRBJ1-6, the V gene TRBV11-3, with D unresolved. This CDR3 is built from 14 residues. Germline CDR1 and CDR2: SGHNT and YENEEA. V lost 7 bases to trimming and J lost 7 bases, with 14 bases between them. The CDR3 coding sequence is TGTGCCAGCACCTACTACAAGCCCAATTCACCCCTCCACTTT. Amino acids: CASTYYKPNSPLHF.

The gene calls are TRBV6-1 and TRBJ2-4; 9 positions agree with TRBD1. The germline CDR1 and CDR2 sequences are MNHNS and SASEGT. This CDR3 is 16 amino acids long. Trimming took 0 bases from V and 7 from J; bases not matched to a gene: 7. As DNA, the CDR3 is TGTGCCAGCAGTGAAGCGGGACAGGGAATTAGGAACATTCAGTACTTC. As protein: CASSEAGQGIRNIQYF.

This chain links TRBV13 with TRBJ2-5; the D gene is possibly TRBD1 (5 bases). The assigned J gene may be wrong: the sequence end matches TRBJ2-7 better. The V gene's germline CDR1 is PRHDT and CDR2 FYEKMQ (reference sequence). The CDR3 runs 14 residues. The DNA of the CDR3 is TGTGCCAGCAGCCCCTACAGGATCTCCTACGAGCAGTACTTC. Amino acid sequence: CASSPYRISYEQYF.

This clone has just one count. The rearrangement joins TRBV10-3 to TRBJ1-3; 9 nucleotides match TRBD1. Germline trimming cut 4 bases from V and 0 bases from J; bases unmatched to any gene: 7. From germline, CDR1 is ENHRY and CDR2 SYGVKD. The CDR3 is made up of 17 amino acids. Written as DNA, the CDR3 is TGTGCCATCAGTGCCGGGACAGGGCAAATCTCTGGAAACACCATATATTTT. Its protein is CAISAGTGQISGNTIYF.